The next 25 T cell receptor beta chains were all read from a single sample in a study of blood T cell repertoires in COVID-19. Clones were sequenced by immunoSEQ multiplex PCR, and TCRdb holds only the in-frame ones, with some missing. The table has 120,000 to 150,000 clones, 75% to 90% seen once. Sequencing was done on a sample of peripheral blood. The receptors come from a woman in her fifties or sixties with COVID-19, enrolled during active disease.

The chain couples TRBV6-5 to TRBJ1-2; D is unresolved. The CDR3 spans 14 residues. Deletions cut 6 bases from V and 5 bases from J, with 16 bases between. Germline CDR1 is MNHEY and CDR2 is SVGAGI. The CDR3 nucleotides read TGTGCCAGCAGAACCACTGGTCTCTATTATGGCTACACCTTC. Translation gives CASRTTGLYYGYTF.

The chain is built from TRBV29-1 and TRBJ1-2; tentative D call: TRBD1 (6 bases). Germline V gives CDR1 SQVTM, CDR2 ANQGSEA. CDR3 size: 12 residues. V was pared by 5 bases and J by 8 bases, with 15 bases between. CDR3 sequence: CSVLSGASGYTF. In nucleotides, the CDR3 is TGCAGCGTTTTGTCAGGGGCTAGCGGCTACACCTTC. The entire variable domain, with the rest obtained from reference TRBV29-1 and TRBJ1-2, is as follows: SAVISQKPSRDICQRGTSLTIQCQVDSQVTMMFWYRQQPGQSLTLIATANQGSEATYESGFVIDKFPISRPNLTFSTLTVSNMSPEDSSIYLCSVLSGASGYTFGSGTRLTVV.

The chain has TRBV3-1 (or the pseudogene TRBV3-2) and TRBJ1-1; TRBD1 agrees at 7 bases. The CDR3 is 14 amino acids. Germline CDR1 and CDR2: LGHDT and YNNKEL (reference sequence). The V and J ends lost 3 bases and 10 bases, in that order; junction bases with no gene match: 11. The CDR3 bases are TGTGCCAGCAGCCAGGGGACAGTGAACGTCAGAGCTTTCTTT. It encodes CASSQGTVNVRAFF.

The genes are TRBV11-1 and TRBJ1-2; D gene uncertain. The ends were cut back, 3 bases at V and 0 bases at J, with 14 bases in the middle. Germline lookup yields CDR1 SGHAT and CDR2 FQDESV (reference sequence). CDR3 length: 16 residues. As DNA, the CDR3 is TGTGCCAGCAGCTTGATTGTCTACGGAGCTAACTATGGCTACACCTTC. Its translation is CASSLIVYGANYGYTF.

V and J are TRBV27 and TRBJ1-6, with 10 positions matching TRBD1. V shed 7 bases and J 10 bases; nucleotides not matched to a gene: 10. The CDR3 extends over 15 amino acids. Per germline, CDR1 MNHEY and CDR2 SMNVEV (reference sequence). CDR3 sequence: CASTTDRGRESPLHF. Here the CDR3 DNA reads TGTGCCAGCACCACAGACAGGGGGCGCGAGTCACCCCTCCACTTT.

This clone appeared many times. CDR3 in amino acids: CASSLGGVEQYF. CDR3 DNA sequence: TGCGCCAGCAGCTTGGGGGGCGTCGAGCAGTACTTC. This rearrangement joins TRBV5-1 to TRBJ2-7, with D perhaps TRBD1 (5 bases). Per germline, CDR1 SGHRS and CDR2 YFSETQ. Trimming left V 0 bases short and J 6 bases short, with 7 bases between. The CDR3 runs 12 residues.

This clone was observed a few times. Other DNA sequences in the same sample also yield this CDR3. The chain employs TRBV7-9 and TRBJ1-5; a possible D gene is TRBD1 (6 bases). V lost 6 bases and J lost 1, with 7 bases in between. The CDR3 extends over 13 amino acids. From germline, CDR1 is SEHNR and CDR2 FQNEAQ (reference sequence). Here the CDR3 reads CASSTGSNQPQHF. Here the CDR3 DNA reads TGTGCCAGCAGTACAGGGAGCAATCAGCCCCAGCATTTT.

V gene TRBV3-1 (or the pseudogene TRBV3-2) combines with J gene TRBJ1-2, with 12 bases fitting TRBD1. The germline CDR1 and CDR2 sequences are LGHDT and YNNKEL (reference sequence). V lost 0 bases, J lost 2 bases, and 7 bases stayed unmatched. This CDR3 is built from 18 residues. The chain's CDR3 is CASSQDRDRGRVNYGYTF. In nucleotides, the CDR3 is TGTGCCAGCAGCCAAGACCGGGACAGGGGGCGCGTAAACTATGGCTACACCTTC.

The chain links TRBV19 to TRBJ2-1, with TRBD1 matching 7 bases. Trimming took 3 bases from V and 2 from J; bases not matched to a gene: 4. The germline V gene has CDR1 LNHDA and CDR2 SQIVND (reference sequence). The CDR3 sequence is 15 residues long. The CDR3 is CASSIGGQTYNEQFF. The CDR3 nucleotides read TGTGCCAGTAGTATTGGGGGACAGACCTACAATGAGCAGTTCTTC.

CDR3 region: CASSSGMGIDLTGELFF. As DNA, the CDR3 is TGTGCCAGCAGCTCCGGGATGGGTATTGACTTAACCGGGGAGCTGTTTTTT. V usage is TRBV3-1 (or the pseudogene TRBV3-2) and J usage is TRBJ2-2; D is perhaps TRBD2 (5 bases). Germline V gives CDR1 LGHDT, CDR2 YNNKEL (reference sequence). This CDR3 comprises 17 residues. V was pared by 5 bases and J by 5 bases, with 21 bases between.

The V gene is TRBV29-1, the J gene TRBJ1-2; D possibly corresponds to TRBD1 (5 bases). The CDR3 runs to 15 residues. V was trimmed by 0 bases and J by 4 bases, leaving 15 bases between them. Germline lookup yields CDR1 SQVTM and CDR2 ANQGSEA. CDR3 region: CSVEEPTGAFYGYTF. The CDR3 DNA sequence: TGCAGCGTTGAAGAACCAACAGGAGCTTTCTATGGCTACACCTTC.

This chain connects TRBV18 to TRBJ2-3, with a possible D match to TRBD2 (7 bases). Per the germline V gene, CDR1 is KGHSH and CDR2 is LQKENI. The CDR3 length is 16 residues. Trimming stripped 5 bases from V and 2 bases from J, with 17 bases between. The CDR3 sequence: CASSSGRGAATDTQYF. The DNA for the CDR3 is TGTGCCAGCTCATCAGGCCGGGGGGCCGCCACAGATACGCAGTATTTT.

The chain couples TRBV11-2 to TRBJ1-2; TRBD1 is a possible D gene (6 bases). The V gene's germline CDR1 is SGHAT and CDR2 FQNNGV. The V end lost 5 bases, the J end lost 5 bases, and 24 bases lay between the germline ends. The CDR3 has 17 amino acids. This chain's CDR3 is CASSPTGTRGSVYGYTF. DNA of the CDR3: TGTGCCAGCAGCCCTACAGGGACGAGAGGGAGTGTATATGGCTACACCTTC.

The chain carries TRBV19 and TRBJ2-7; D is perhaps TRBD2 (5 bases). This CDR3 comprises 16 residues. Trimming removed 1 base at V and 2 bases at J, with 15 bases between. In germline, CDR1 is LNHDA, CDR2 SQIVND (reference sequence). CDR3 DNA: TGTGCCAGTAGTATAGTGCAAACCGACTATCCCTACGAGCAGTACTTC. Its translation: CASSIVQTDYPYEQYF.

In this sample, this clone turned up once. This chain links TRBV29-1 with TRBJ1-1; the match to TRBD1 covers 9 bases. V dropped 3 bases and J dropped 7; count of bases not matched to a gene: 3. CDR1 and CDR2 (germline): SQVTM, ANQGSEA. The CDR3 spans 12 residues. The CDR3 DNA is TGCAGCGTTGATCGGGACAGGGTTGAAGCTTTCTTT. Translation gives CSVDRDRVEAFF.

The rearrangement joins TRBV3-1 (or the pseudogene TRBV3-2) to TRBJ1-2; D not resolved. The germline CDR1 and CDR2 sequences are LGHDT and YNNKEL (reference sequence). Trimming stripped 1 base from V and 4 bases from J, with 13 bases between. The CDR3 is made up of 15 amino acids. The CDR3 loop reads CASSQAPGAGYGYTF. CDR3 DNA sequence: TGTGCCAGCAGCCAAGCCCCGGGAGCAGGCTATGGCTACACCTTC.

The V gene is TRBV28, the J gene TRBJ1-1; TRBD1 is a possible D gene (6 bases). The CDR3 covers 14 residues. V dropped 4 bases and J dropped 1 base, with 10 bases sitting between them. Germline values: CDR1 MDHEN, CDR2 SYDVKM. The DNA of the CDR3 is TGTGCCAGCAGTTCTGGACAGTCGAACACTGAAGCTTTCTTT. As protein: CASSSGQSNTEAFF.

The V gene is TRBV7-9, the J gene TRBJ2-4; TRBD2 aligns across 7 bases. The CDR3 is 13 amino acids. Germline CDR1 is SEHNR and CDR2 is FQNEAQ (reference sequence). Unmatched junction bases numbered 6, after V lost 4 bases and J lost 9 bases. CDR3 protein: CASSSSGRVIQYF. The DNA for the CDR3 is TGTGCCAGCAGCTCGTCGGGGAGGGTCATTCAGTACTTC.

This clone showed up just a few times. The rearrangement links TRBV30 to TRBJ2-7, with 7 nucleotides matching TRBD1. The length of the CDR3 is 15 residues. Germline CDR1 GTSNPN, CDR2 SVGIG (reference sequence). J lost 1 base, V lost 2 bases, and 8 bases had no gene match. The CDR3 reads CAWSSAEGQSYEQYF. In DNA, the CDR3 is TGTGCCTGGAGTAGCGCCGAGGGACAGTCCTACGAGCAGTACTTC.

V gene TRBV4-1 combines with J gene TRBJ1-5, with 8 nucleotides matching TRBD1. With V trimmed by 3 bases and J by 0 bases, 13 bases remained unmatched. This CDR3 comprises 19 residues. In germline, CDR1 is MGHRA, CDR2 YSYEKL. CDR3 nucleotide sequence: TGCGCCAGCAGCCATCCTATGACTGCGGGACAGGATAGCAATCAGCCCCAGCATTTT. Protein sequence: CASSHPMTAGQDSNQPQHF.

The chain is built from TRBV6-5 and TRBJ2-5; TRBD1 aligns across 12 bases. This CDR3 is built from 15 residues. The trim removed 6 bases at V and 4 bases at J, leaving 6 bases unmatched. CDR1 and CDR2 from the germline V gene are MNHEY and SVGAGI. CDR3 nucleotides: TGTGCCAGCAGCCGCGGGACAGGGGGCAGAGAGACCCAGTACTTC. Translated: CASSRGTGGRETQYF.

The V gene is TRBV5-5, the J gene TRBJ2-2; D is undetermined. From germline, CDR1 is SGHKS and CDR2 YYEKEE (reference sequence). V was trimmed by 2 bases and J by 6 bases, leaving 8 bases between them. This CDR3 region has 13 residues. DNA for the CDR3: TGTGCCAGCAGCTTAGAGTTGTCCGGGGAGCTGTTTTTT. This encodes CASSLELSGELFF.

The chain joins TRBV24-1 to TRBJ2-1; D call uncertain. The CDR3 length is 10 residues. Germline CDR1 reads KGHDR; CDR2 reads SFDVKD. V shed 0 bases and J shed 12 bases, with 2 bases lying between them. CDR3 protein: CATSDLRQFF. The DNA of the CDR3 is TGTGCCACCAGTGATTTGCGGCAGTTCTTC.

V and J are TRBV19 and TRBJ2-3; 7 nucleotides match TRBD1. The CDR3 runs to 15 residues. V gave up 5 bases and J gave up 4 bases; unmatched junction bases: 9. Looked up from germline, CDR1 is LNHDA and CDR2 is SQIVND (reference sequence). The CDR3 DNA reads TGTGCCAGTAGTGGCCGGGACAGAAGGGCAGATACGCAGTATTTT. It translates to CASSGRDRRADTQYF.

The chain uses TRBV5-4 and TRBJ2-1; 11 bases fit TRBD2. After removal of 2 bases from V and 4 bases from J, the junction contained 2 bases not matched to a gene. The CDR3 is 15 amino acids. Germline V gives CDR1 SGHNT, CDR2 YYREEE (reference sequence). In DNA form, the CDR3 reads TGTGCCAGCAGCTTAGGGACTAGCGGTTACAATGAGCAGTTCTTC. Translated, it gives CASSLGTSGYNEQFF.